Listed below are T cell receptor beta chains from one sample, sequenced in a study of quantifying T cell responses using KT2 cells. TCRdb reanalysed the UMI-ligation and nested PCR reads using MiXCR and keeps one entry per CDR3 protein. This repertoire shows approximately 41,000 distinct CDR3 sequences, around 15% found once; its top ten account for around two fifths. Sequencing was performed on PBMCs spiked with cells of the T cell clone KT2. The source of these receptors is a human donor. Both conserved end residues are part of each CDR3. Fields, in order: V gene, J gene, clone size, D gene, CDR3 protein. D genes are given only for firm matches. Expanded clones are given a class, and other clones once, few, many or no size at all.

>TRBV7-9|TRBJ2-5|.|.
CASSQEGETQYF
>TRBV27|TRBJ2-7|many|TRBD2
CASSKSGGSYYEQYF
>TRBV20-1|TRBJ1-5|.|.
CSAIKGNQPQHF
>TRBV21-1|TRBJ1-5|.|.
CARQKGTNQPQHF
>TRBV29-1|TRBJ2-5|few|.
CSVVANAQETQYF
>TRBV5-1|TRBJ1-4|.|TRBD1
CASSSSTGGLNEKLFF
>TRBV9|TRBJ2-7|.|.
CASSVKIEQYF
>TRBV11-3|TRBJ1-2|.|.
CASSSTLDSRKYGYTF
>TRBV6-5|TRBJ1-1|few|TRBD1
CASRRSRGKNTEAFF
>TRBV20-1|TRBJ2-5|.|TRBD1
CSAEGQGKTQYF